The 18 T cell receptor beta chains below all came from one sample that was sequenced in a study of identical twins. Each CDR3 protein gets one entry after TCRdb re-called the 5' RACE reads with MiXCR. The table has 450,000 to 650,000 distinct CDR3 sequences, roughly 15% seen once. This sample was also put to use in a study of yellow fever vaccine responses in identical twins.

Sequencing was performed on CD4+ T cells sorted from blood. The receptors were sampled from a woman aged 18-30 years in good health.

This clonotype was seen a few times. This rearrangement joins TRBV20-1 to TRBJ1-1; 10 bases line up with TRBD1. Looked up from germline, CDR1 is DFQATT and CDR2 is SNEGSKA (reference sequence). The V gene end was trimmed by 2 bases and the J gene end by 6 bases; junction bases not matched to a gene: 6. CDR3 length: 14 amino acids. CDR3 nucleotide sequence: TGCAGTGCTAGACCGACAGGGGGCTTGGCTGAAGCTTTCTTT. Translating it yields CSARPTGGLAEAFF.

This clonotype has a count of ten or more. This chain links TRBV28 with TRBJ1-1, with D possibly matching TRBD1 (5 bases). Between the trimmed V and J ends, which lost 3 bases and 4 bases, there was a span of 12 bases. The germline gives CDR1 MDHEN, CDR2 SYDVKM. The CDR3 is 14 amino acids. The chain's CDR3 is CASSLGGRLTEAFF. The CDR3 DNA is TGTGCCAGCAGTTTGGGGGGGAGACTCACTGAAGCTTTCTTT.

The V gene is TRBV5-1, the J gene TRBJ2-2; the D call may be TRBD1 or TRBD2 (5 bases each). V was trimmed by 6 bases and J by 2 bases, leaving 11 bases between them. CDR1 SGHRS and CDR2 YFSETQ come from the germline V gene. The CDR3 spans 14 residues. The CDR3 nucleotides are TGCGCCAGCATTGAGGGGTTCAACACCGGGGAGCTGTTTTTT. It translates to CASIEGFNTGELFF.

The chain combines TRBV20-1 with TRBJ2-7; 10 bases align to TRBD1. CDR1 DFQATT and CDR2 SNEGSKA come from the germline V gene (reference sequence). The CDR3 is made up of 15 amino acids. V shed 1 base, J shed 2 bases, and the junction held 5 bases outside the gene matches. CDR3 bases: TGCAGTGCTAGAGTCCCGGGACAGGGGACCTACGAGCAGTACGTC. Its translation is CSARVPGQGTYEQYV.

The CDR3 DNA is TGCAGCGTTGGCCACACCCGGGAGACCCAGTACTTC. Its translation: CSVGHTRETQYF. The chain recombines TRBV29-1 with TRBJ2-5; D is ambiguous. The germline V gene encodes CDR1 SQVTM and CDR2 ANQGSEA. V lost 4 bases and J lost 5, with 11 bases in between. CDR3 length equals 12 residues. The full variable domain, its missing parts supplied by reference TRBV29-1 and TRBJ2-5, is SAVISQKPSRDICQRGTSLTIQCQVDSQVTMMFWYRQQPGQSLTLIATANQGSEATYESGFVIDKFPISRPNLTFSTLTVSNMSPEDSSIYLCSVGHTRETQYFGPGTRLLVL.

This clonotype has a handful of counts. The rearrangement uses TRBV7-9 and TRBJ1-1; D not certain. This CDR3 has 11 amino acids. The V gene's germline CDR1 is SEHNR and CDR2 FQNEAQ (reference sequence). The germline V and J ends were trimmed by 3 bases and 8 bases, with 7 bases remaining between them. CDR3 sequence: CASSLVEEAFF. CDR3 DNA sequence: TGTGCCAGCAGCTTGGTCGAGGAAGCTTTCTTT.

The CDR3 bases are TGCAGTGCTAGAGGGGTGAGCAATCAGCCCCAGCATTTT. Protein sequence: CSARGVSNQPQHF. The chain uses TRBV20-1 and TRBJ1-5, with D unresolved. Germline-derived CDR1 and CDR2 are DFQATT and SNEGSKA (reference sequence). The V and J ends lost 1 base and 1 base respectively, with 5 bases between them. This CDR3 comprises 13 residues.

The V and J genes are TRBV2 and TRBJ2-1; the D call may be TRBD1 or TRBD2 (7 bases each). The germline gives CDR1 SNHLY, CDR2 FYNNEI. CDR3 length: 15 amino acids. V was clipped by 7 bases and J by 4 bases, with 17 bases between them. The CDR3 loop is CASKGASGTYNEQFF. CDR3 nucleotide sequence: TGTGCCAGCAAGGGGGCCAGCGGGACTTACAATGAGCAGTTCTTC. The whole variable domain, filled in from reference TRBV2 and TRBJ2-1, reads EPEVTQTPSHQVTQMGQEVILRCVPISNHLYFYWYRQILGQKVEFLVSFYNNEISEKSEIFDDQFSVERPDGSNFTLKIRSTKLEDSAMYFCASKGASGTYNEQFFGPGTRLTVL.

This clonotype was counted only a few times. The genes are TRBV2 and TRBJ1-1, with 7 bases matching TRBD1. J gave up 0 bases and V 8 bases, and 3 bases lay outside the gene matches. This CDR3 region has 13 residues. Germline V CDR1 and CDR2: SNHLY, FYNNEI. The CDR3 sequence is CASATGMNTEAFF. In nucleotides, the CDR3 is TGTGCCAGCGCGACAGGGATGAACACTGAAGCTTTCTTT.

This sequence joins TRBV9 and TRBJ1-6; 8 nucleotides match TRBD1. V was clipped by 4 bases and J by 7 bases; unmatched bases: 7. Per germline, CDR1 SGDLS and CDR2 YYNGEE. The CDR3 loop spans 15 amino acids. DNA of the CDR3: TGTGCCAGCAGCCCCCAGGGACAGGAGAATTCACCCCTCCACTTT. It specifies CASSPQGQENSPLHF. Full variable domain (outside the CDR3, taken from reference TRBV9 and TRBJ1-6): DSGVTQTPKHLITATGQRVTLRCSPRSGDLSVYWYQQSLDQGLQFLIQYYNGEERAKGNILERFSAQQFPDLHSELNLSSLELGDSALYFCASSPQGQENSPLHFGNGTRLTVT.

The genes are TRBV18 and TRBJ1-1; D gene ambiguous. This CDR3 has 15 residues. V lost 6 bases, J lost 1 base, and 15 bases lay in between. Looked up from germline, CDR1 is KGHSH and CDR2 is LQKENI. This CDR3 is CASSGGEGPNTEAFF. The CDR3 coding sequence is TGTGCCAGCTCCGGCGGAGAGGGCCCGAACACTGAAGCTTTCTTT.

DNA of the CDR3: TGTGCCAGCAGGTCCTCTGTGGGGAGCCACGAGCAGTACTTC. The encoded protein is CASRSSVGSHEQYF. The chain uses TRBV3-1 and TRBJ2-7, with a possible D match to TRBD2 (5 bases). CDR3 length equals 14 residues. The V gene's germline CDR1 is LGHDT and CDR2 YNNKEL (reference sequence). V was cut by 6 bases and J by 5 bases, with 17 bases left in between.

This clonotype was seen at least ten times. V and J are TRBV12-3 or TRBV12-4 and TRBJ2-7; D is undetermined. V dropped 3 bases and J dropped 6 bases, with 12 bases sitting between them. CDR3 size: 13 residues. CDR3 residues: CASSFQNGVEQYF. CDR3 DNA sequence: TGTGCCAGCAGTTTCCAAAACGGAGTCGAGCAGTACTTC.

This clonotype has only a few counts. The CDR3 DNA sequence: TGTGCCAGCAGCCAAGAGCTCAAGAGCACCGGGGAGCTGTTTTTT. It yields the protein CASSQELKSTGELFF. This rearrangement joins TRBV3-1 to TRBJ2-2, with D unresolved. The CDR3 length is 15 residues. V was trimmed by 0 bases and J by 4 bases, leaving 9 bases between them. CDR1 LGHDT and CDR2 YNNKEL come from the germline V gene (reference sequence).

The chain joins TRBV29-1 to TRBJ2-5; D perhaps matches TRBD2 (6 bases). Germline V lookup: CDR1 SQVTM, CDR2 ANQGSEA. CDR3 length equals 13 residues. The V gene lost 3 bases and the J gene lost 4 bases, with 12 bases spanning the gap. DNA for the CDR3: TGCAGCGTTGACCCGGAGGGACTAGAGACCCAGTACTTC. Translation gives CSVDPEGLETQYF. Supplemented by reference TRBV29-1 and TRBJ2-5, the full variable domain reads SAVISQKPSRDICQRGTSLTIQCQVDSQVTMMFWYRQQPGQSLTLIATANQGSEATYESGFVIDKFPISRPNLTFSTLTVSNMSPEDSSIYLCSVDPEGLETQYFGPGTRLLVL.

The chain employs TRBV11-2 and TRBJ1-2; D is unclear. The CDR3 sequence is 13 residues long. Germline loops: CDR1 SGHAT, CDR2 FQNNGV. With 1 base removed from V and 8 bases from J, the gap between germline ends came to 11 bases. CDR3 residues: CASSLGENSGYTF. CDR3 coding DNA: TGTGCCAGCAGCTTAGGCGAGAATTCGGGCTACACCTTC.

The chain links TRBV5-1 to TRBJ2-1, with 7 bases matching TRBD2. This CDR3 is built from 16 residues. J was trimmed by 0 bases and V by 5 bases; bases with no gene match: 8. Per the germline V gene, CDR1 is SGHRS and CDR2 is YFSETQ. CDR3 coding DNA: TGCGCCAGCAGACCCACTAGCGCGTTCTCCTACAATGAGCAGTTCTTC. Its translation is CASRPTSAFSYNEQFF.

This clonotype occurred a few times. The gene calls are TRBV2 and TRBJ2-7, with 7 bases matching TRBD1. Germline V gene lookup returns CDR1 SNHLY and CDR2 FYNNEI. V shed 5 bases and J 5 bases; nucleotides not matched to a gene: 12. CDR3 size: 15 residues. The CDR3 DNA reads TGTGCCAGCAGTATTACGACAGGGACCAGCAACGAGCAGTACTTC. This gives the protein CASSITTGTSNEQYF.